This is a list of T cell receptor beta chains from one sample in a study of neurological immune-mediated disorders. TCRdb passed the 5' RACE reads through MiXCR, listing each CDR3 protein once. Of about 59,000 distinct CDR3 sequences listed, around 3.5% are singletons. The sequenced sample was PBMCs. These receptors originate from a woman in her 30s with multiple sclerosis. CDR3s include the opening cysteine and the closing phenylalanine or tryptophan. Fields, in order: D gene, V gene, clone size, J gene, CDR3 protein, CDR3 DNA. The D gene is left open where the match is weak. Clone size is not always given. Where it is, it says once, few, many or a class for expanded clones.

NA,TRBV2,many,TRBJ2-1,CASRGPRQFF,TGTGCCAGCAGAGGACCGAGGCAGTTCTTC
TRBD1,TRBV7-2,many,TRBJ1-4,CASSSGTGGAGEKLFF,TGTGCCAGCAGCTCCGGGACAGGGGGCGCAGGTGAAAAACTGTTTTTT
NA,TRBV12-3/TRBV12-4,many,TRBJ2-3,CASSFRRWGTDTQYF,TGTGCCAGCAGTTTTAGGAGGTGGGGCACAGATACGCAGTATTTT
TRBD1,TRBV20-1,many,TRBJ2-7,CSARPGTGYEQYF,TGCAGTGCTAGACCCGGGACAGGGTACGAGCAGTACTTC
NA,TRBV9,many,TRBJ1-2,CASSVEAGGDYGYTF,TGTGCCAGCAGCGTAGAAGCAGGAGGAGACTATGGCTACACCTTC
NA,TRBV28,many,TRBJ2-1,CASSLGIGTGSSYNEQFF,TGTGCCAGCAGTTTAGGTATAGGAACAGGGAGCTCCTACAATGAGCAGTTCTTC
NA,TRBV7-8,many,TRBJ1-1,CASSLVGDSTEAFF,TGTGCCAGCAGCTTAGTCGGGGATTCCACTGAAGCTTTCTTT
NA,TRBV7-2,few,TRBJ2-1,CASSSRTRGSNEQFF,TGTGCCAGCAGCTCCCGCACTAGAGGGAGCAATGAGCAGTTCTTC
TRBD2,TRBV20-1,many,TRBJ2-7,CSAPRTSVHYEQYF,TGCAGTGCTCCCAGGACTAGCGTACACTACGAGCAGTACTTC
NA,TRBV20-1,many,TRBJ1-2,CSALVGQGSNGYTF,TGCAGTGCCTTAGTGGGGCAGGGAAGTAATGGCTACACCTTC
NA,TRBV20-1,many,TRBJ2-1,CSARERRSYNEQFF,TGCAGTGCTAGAGAGAGACGCTCCTACAATGAGCAGTTCTTC
NA,TRBV7-9,many,TRBJ2-3,CASSFGGAPTDTQYF,TGTGCCAGCAGCTTCGGTGGAGCTCCCACAGATACGCAGTATTTT
NA,TRBV5-1,many,TRBJ1-1,CASSLARRSNTEAFF,TGCGCCAGCAGCTTGGCCAGACGGTCGAACACTGAAGCTTTCTTT
NA,TRBV28,few,TRBJ1-5,CASSSLERNQPQHF,TGTGCCAGCAGTTCCCTCGAAAGGAATCAGCCCCAGCATTTT
NA,TRBV7-9,many,TRBJ1-2,CASSQSQGDGYTF,TGTGCCAGCAGCCAAAGCCAGGGCGATGGCTACACCTTC
NA,TRBV7-2,many,TRBJ1-6,CASRPGGQNSPLHF,TGTGCCAGCAGGCCCGGAGGCCAAAATTCACCCCTCCACTTT
NA,TRBV20-1,many,TRBJ2-6,CSACPHSGANVLTF,TGCAGTGCTTGCCCGCACTCTGGGGCCAACGTCCTGACTTTC
NA,TRBV6-5,many,TRBJ1-5,CASSPTGSYQPQNF,TGTGCCAGCAGTCCCACAGGGTCTTATCAGCCCCAGAATTTT
TRBD1,TRBV7-2,many,TRBJ1-5,CASSLRGQQNQPQHF,TGTGCCAGCAGCTTGCGGGGACAGCAAAATCAGCCCCAGCATTTT
NA,TRBV10-3,many,TRBJ2-1,CAISDRPREQFF,TGTGCCATCAGTGACCGTCCCAGGGAGCAGTTCTTC
NA,TRBV18,many,TRBJ2-5,CASSPDGQATQYF,TGTGCCAGCTCACCGGATGGCCAAGCTACCCAGTACTTC
NA,TRBV12-3/TRBV12-4,many,TRBJ1-6,CASSFGRGLHF,TGTGCCAGCAGTTTTGGCAGGGGTCTCCACTTT
NA,TRBV7-2,many,TRBJ2-3,CASSLAPSGSTDTQYF,TGTGCCAGCAGCTTAGCGCCCAGCGGGAGCACAGATACGCAGTATTTT
TRBD1,TRBV27,NA,TRBJ2-5,CASSLGTGRQETQYF,TGTGCCAGCAGTTTAGGGACAGGGCGGCAAGAGACCCAGTACTTC
NA,TRBV15,many,TRBJ2-5,CATSPAWGIGKETQYF,TGTGCCACCAGCCCTGCATGGGGAATAGGGAAAGAGACCCAGTACTTC
TRBD2,TRBV25-1,many,TRBJ2-3,CASSDGLAGRTDTQYF,TGTGCCAGCAGTGATGGACTAGCGGGTCGCACAGATACGCAGTATTTT
NA,TRBV28,many,TRBJ1-5,CASSSQMLQHF,TGTGCCAGCAGTAGTCAGATGCTCCAGCATTTT
TRBD1,TRBV12-3/TRBV12-4,many,TRBJ1-6,CASSTGGDNSPLHF,TGTGCCAGCAGCACAGGGGGAGATAATTCACCCCTCCACTTT
NA,TRBV19,NA,TRBJ1-6,CASSLGGHNSPLNF,TGTGCCAGTAGTTTGGGGGGCCATAATTCACCCCTCAACTTT
NA,TRBV29-1,few,TRBJ2-1,CSVENLELNEQFF,TGCAGCGTTGAAAACTTAGAGCTCAATGAGCAGTTCTTC
TRBD2,TRBV6-6,many,TRBJ2-3,CASRITGTTDGTQYF,TGTGCCAGCAGGATTACCGGGACTACCGACGGTACGCAGTATTTT
TRBD1,TRBV7-9,many,TRBJ2-7,CASRSRQGAYEQYF,TGTGCCAGCAGGTCCCGACAGGGAGCCTACGAGCAGTACTTC
NA,TRBV2,many,TRBJ2-3,CASTLKGKQYF,TGTGCCAGCACCTTAAAGGGAAAGCAGTATTTT
NA,TRBV20-1,NA,TRBJ1-2,CSARDDEWQYGYTF,TGCAGTGCTAGAGATGACGAATGGCAGTATGGCTACACCTTC
NA,TRBV28,few,TRBJ1-2,CASSSNPGRGYTF,TGTGCCAGCAGCTCTAATCCCGGGAGAGGCTACACCTTC
TRBD1,TRBV6-5,many,TRBJ1-6,CASRTGGSPLHF,TGTGCCAGCAGGACAGGGGGCTCACCCCTCCACTTT
NA,TRBV5-1,many,TRBJ1-2,CASSFRDGYGYTF,TGCGCCAGCAGCTTTCGGGACGGCTATGGCTACACCTTC
NA,TRBV12-3/TRBV12-4,many,TRBJ2-1,CASSLNGGAGNEQFF,TGTGCCAGCAGTTTAAATGGGGGGGCAGGCAATGAGCAGTTCTTC
TRBD1,TRBV20-1,many,TRBJ1-5,CSAWGQGAGQPQHF,TGCAGTGCTTGGGGACAGGGGGCCGGGCAGCCCCAGCATTTT
NA,TRBV3-1,many,TRBJ2-2,CASSQMYPRETGELFF,TGTGCCAGCAGCCAAATGTATCCCCGGGAGACCGGGGAGCTGTTTTTT
TRBD1,TRBV10-3,many,TRBJ1-1,CASGGGTEAFF,TGTGCCTCAGGGGGCGGCACTGAAGCTTTCTTT
NA,TRBV20-1,few,TRBJ2-1,CSASSIQGPPFF,TGCAGTGCTAGTTCAATTCAGGGTCCTCCGTTCTTC
NA,TRBV4-3,many,TRBJ2-1,CASSQSLASYNEQFF,TGCGCCAGCAGCCAGTCTCTAGCGTCCTACAATGAGCAGTTCTTC
TRBD2,TRBV20-1,many,TRBJ2-1,CSARGLAGGLSYNEQFF,TGCAGTGCTAGAGGACTAGCGGGAGGGCTATCCTACAATGAGCAGTTCTTC
NA,TRBV5-8,many,TRBJ1-2,CASAEGGVYGYTF,TGTGCCAGCGCGGAGGGTGGGGTCTATGGCTACACCTTC
NA,TRBV5-1,NA,TRBJ1-1,CASSRIGGPREAFF,TGCGCCAGCAGCCGCATCGGGGGTCCGAGGGAAGCTTTCTTT
TRBD1,TRBV29-1,many,TRBJ2-2,CSLGTGGTGELFF,TGCAGCCTAGGGACAGGGGGAACCGGGGAGCTGTTTTTT
TRBD2,TRBV27,many,TRBJ2-1,CASSPGTSGVYNEQFF,TGTGCCAGCAGTCCCGGGACTAGCGGGGTTTACAATGAGCAGTTCTTC
NA,TRBV18,NA,TRBJ1-1,CASLPALQGLGEAFF,TGTGCCAGCTTACCCGCCCTGCAGGGGCTGGGTGAAGCTTTCTTT
NA,TRBV5-1,few,TRBJ2-2,CASLREWGAGELFF,TGCGCCAGCCTGAGGGAATGGGGAGCCGGGGAGCTGTTTTTT
NA,TRBV3-1,few,TRBJ2-7,CASSQRGAAEQYF,TGTGCCAGCAGCCAAAGAGGAGCGGCCGAGCAGTACTTC
NA,TRBV7-7,many,TRBJ2-5,CASSLVAQETQYF,TGTGCCAGCAGCTTAGTTGCGCAAGAGACCCAGTACTTC